One sample yielded the 20 T cell receptor beta chains listed below, sequenced in a study of blood T cell repertoires in COVID-19. Some clones are missing from TCRdb's copy, which holds only in-frame ones; the method was immunoSEQ multiplex PCR. Of about 80,000 clones listed, less than 90% are singletons. Source material: peripheral blood. The source of these receptors is a man over 45 with acute or convalescent COVID-19.

This chain joins TRBV29-1 and TRBJ2-7; 9 bases fit TRBD1. Trimming took 6 bases from V and 3 from J; bases not matched to a gene: 6. Germline V gives CDR1 SQVTM, CDR2 ANQGSEA. CDR3 length equals 13 residues. CDR3 sequence: CSVGQGKLYEQYF. As DNA, the CDR3 is TGCAGCGTAGGACAGGGGAAACTCTACGAGCAGTACTTC.

The chain is built from TRBV19 and TRBJ2-7, with 12 bases identical to TRBD2. Germline trimming cut 6 bases from V and 6 bases from J; bases unmatched to any gene: 6. This CDR3 comprises 14 residues. Germline V gives CDR1 LNHDA, CDR2 SQIVND (reference sequence). The CDR3 reads CASSLAGGQSEQYF. The CDR3 coding sequence is TGTGCCAGTAGCCTAGCGGGAGGGCAAAGCGAGCAGTACTTC.

V is TRBV5-1 and J is TRBJ2-1, with TRBD1 matching over 9 bases. There are 15 residues in the CDR3. CDR1 and CDR2 (germline): SGHRS, YFSETQ. With 0 bases clipped from V and 5 bases from J, the junction kept 3 bases outside the gene matches. The CDR3 here is CASSLATGGDNEQFF. In DNA, the CDR3 is TGCGCCAGCAGCTTGGCGACAGGGGGGGACAATGAGCAGTTCTTC.

The chain couples TRBV5-5 to TRBJ1-1; possible D gene TRBD1, 5 bases. The germline V and J ends were trimmed by 0 bases and 2 bases, with 5 bases remaining between them. Per the germline V gene, CDR1 is SGHKS and CDR2 is YYEKEE (reference sequence). This CDR3 is 13 amino acids long. The CDR3 DNA is TGTGCCAGCAGCTTGGGGGGCAACACTGAAGCTTTCTTT. Amino acids: CASSLGGNTEAFF.

The chain has TRBV7-9 and TRBJ1-1; D is possibly TRBD1 (6 bases). Trimming shortened V by 4 bases and J by 6 bases, and 18 bases separated the two germline ends. Per the germline V gene, CDR1 is SEHNR and CDR2 is FQNEAQ (reference sequence). This CDR3 is 15 amino acids long. In DNA, the CDR3 is TGTGCCAGCAGCTCGATTCGGGGGGCGAGGGCTGAAGCTTTCTTT. It translates to CASSSIRGARAEAFF.

This chain joins TRBV19 and TRBJ1-3, with D unclear. Germline CDR1 is LNHDA and CDR2 is SQIVND (reference sequence). Trimming pared 5 bases from V and 0 bases from J, leaving 17 bases between. This CDR3 region has 17 residues. CDR3 DNA sequence: TGTGCCAGTAGTCGGGGAGACACAGTCACCTCTGGAAACACCATATATTTT. Translated, it gives CASSRGDTVTSGNTIYF.

The V and J genes are TRBV6-5 and TRBJ2-1; D perhaps matches TRBD1 (6 bases). Trimming cost V 4 bases and J 3 bases, with 7 bases left between them. In germline, CDR1 is MNHEY, CDR2 SVGAGI. The CDR3 covers 13 residues. CDR3 DNA: TGTGCCAGCAGTTCGACAGGCTACAATGAGCAGTTCTTC. Translated, it gives CASSSTGYNEQFF.

The CDR3 DNA reads TGTGCCAGTAGTATTAGACAGGGGATGCATCATGAGCAGTTCTTC. Its translation: CASSIRQGMHHEQFF. This rearrangement joins TRBV19 to TRBJ2-1, with 8 positions matching TRBD1. Trimming at V came to 3 bases and at J to 8 bases, leaving 9 bases not matched to a gene. The germline gives CDR1 LNHDA, CDR2 SQIVND (reference sequence). There are 15 residues in the CDR3.

The gene calls are TRBV6-5 and TRBJ2-7, with D possibly being TRBD2 (5 bases). Per germline, CDR1 MNHEY and CDR2 SVGAGI. Trimming stripped 2 bases from V and 4 bases from J, with 6 bases between. The CDR3 is made up of 12 amino acids. The CDR3 loop reads CASSYEGYEQYF. CDR3 coding DNA: TGTGCCAGCAGTTACGAGGGTTACGAGCAGTACTTC.

This chain uses TRBV19 with TRBJ1-2; 8 bases match TRBD1. The CDR3 has 14 amino acids. Germline V CDR1 and CDR2: LNHDA, SQIVND (reference sequence). With 7 bases clipped from V and 4 bases from J, the junction kept 8 bases outside the gene matches. CDR3 amino acids: CASNPDRDFYGYTF. As DNA, the CDR3 is TGTGCCAGTAACCCGGACAGGGACTTCTATGGCTACACCTTC.

This chain uses TRBV13 with TRBJ1-5, with D tentatively TRBD1 (6 bases). V lost 4 bases and J lost 7, with 23 bases in between. Germline V gene sequence: CDR1 PRHDT, CDR2 FYEKMQ (reference sequence). The CDR3 runs to 17 residues. CDR3 DNA: TGTGCCAGCAGCTCGAGAGTAGGGCAGGGGCTAGGACAGCCCCAGCATTTT. Protein sequence: CASSSRVGQGLGQPQHF.

The chain links TRBV11-3 to TRBJ2-7, with TRBD1 identical over 10 bases. Germline loops: CDR1 SGHNT, CDR2 YENEEA. The CDR3 consists of 14 residues. The junction had 3 bases not matched to a gene; V was cut back by 5 bases and J by 2 bases. In nucleotides, the CDR3 is TGTGCCAGCAGCCCTGGACAGGGGGCCTACGAGCAGTACTTC. It codes for CASSPGQGAYEQYF.

This clone was seen only once. CDR3 region: CAISAGGNEKLFF. CDR3 nucleotide sequence: TGTGCCATCAGCGCAGGGGGTAATGAAAAACTGTTTTTT. The genes are TRBV10-3 and TRBJ1-4, with 7 bases matching TRBD1. The V and J ends lost 6 bases and 4 bases, in that order; junction bases with no gene match: 2. CDR1 is ENHRY and CDR2 is SYGVKD in the germline V gene. This CDR3 region has 13 residues.

V gene TRBV6-2 or TRBV6-3 combines with J gene TRBJ2-3, with D tentatively TRBD2 (6 bases). CDR3 length: 14 amino acids. V was shortened by 1 base and J by 6 bases, with 11 bases between the two germline ends. Per the germline V gene, CDR1 is MNHEY and CDR2 is SVGEGT. The CDR3 loop is CASSYWDFPDTQYF. CDR3 nucleotide sequence: TGTGCCAGCAGTTACTGGGACTTCCCCGATACGCAGTATTTT.

V usage is TRBV2 and J usage is TRBJ1-3; tentative D call: TRBD1 (6 bases). Trimming removed 6 bases at V and 4 bases at J, with 19 bases between. Per germline, CDR1 SNHLY and CDR2 FYNNEI. CDR3 length: 16 residues. The CDR3, as DNA: TGTGCCAGCAGCGGACAGCCCTATAGGGGAGGAAACACCATATATTTT. It is translated as CASSGQPYRGGNTIYF.

The chain joins TRBV11-3 to TRBJ2-6; 7 nucleotides match TRBD1. The CDR3 extends over 18 amino acids. Looked up from germline, CDR1 is SGHNT and CDR2 is YENEEA. Trimming removed 4 bases from V and 0 bases from J; junction bases left unmatched: 9. The CDR3 sequence: CASSSQRAGGSGANVLTF. The CDR3 nucleotides are TGTGCCAGCAGCTCCCAGAGGGCAGGGGGCTCTGGGGCCAACGTCCTGACTTTC.

The CDR3 bases are TGTGCCAGCAGCCAAAAGGTCCTGACTAGAAACACCGGGGAGCTGTTTTTT. Protein: CASSQKVLTRNTGELFF. The genes are TRBV5-6 and TRBJ2-2; D may be TRBD2 (6 bases). The germline gives CDR1 SGHDT, CDR2 YYEEEE. V dropped 4 bases and J dropped 2 bases, with 18 bases sitting between them. This CDR3 has 17 residues.

The genes are TRBV11-2 and TRBJ1-2; a weak D match, TRBD1 (6 bases). Looked up from germline, CDR1 is SGHAT and CDR2 is FQNNGV. The CDR3 is made up of 14 amino acids. Deletions cut 1 base from V and 4 bases from J, with 10 bases between. The CDR3 DNA sequence: TGTGCCAGCAGCTTAGGTCAGGGGACCTATGGCTACACCTTC. It specifies CASSLGQGTYGYTF.

The rearrangement uses TRBV28 and TRBJ2-5; D is possibly TRBD1 (6 bases). CDR1 is MDHEN and CDR2 is SYDVKM in the germline V gene. This CDR3 comprises 15 residues. V dropped 3 bases and J dropped 5 bases, with 16 bases sitting between them. The CDR3 region has the DNA TGTGCCAGCAGTTTCCGGCAGGGGCCGGGGGAGACCCAGTACTTC. Residues: CASSFRQGPGETQYF.

The chain recombines TRBV5-6 with TRBJ2-1; 7 bases fit TRBD2. Germline values: CDR1 SGHDT, CDR2 YYEEEE. CDR3 length: 17 amino acids. The V segment lost 4 bases and the J segment 7 bases; nucleotides outside the gene matches: 17. DNA for the CDR3: TGTGCCAGCAGCCTTCCCATTTCTAGCGGTCGGGGGAATGAGCAGTTCTTC. Its translation is CASSLPISSGRGNEQFF.